Described below is a single T cell receptor beta chain sequence and its context. One end of the junction does not line up with germline, which may come from a read error. The table came from immunoSEQ multiplex PCR; TCRdb's copy has only in-frame clones and leaves some out. The sample yields under 300,000 clones, 88% seen once. This record comes from a study of blood T cell repertoires in COVID-19. Study-wide background: Collection of acute and convalescent COVID-19 samples took place in the United States, Italy and Spain.

The participants were between about 18 and 100 years old and came from fewer than 25 US areas. Germline CDR1 reads SGHTA; CDR2 reads FQGNSA. This CDR3 region has 13 residues. The TCR was taken from a woman aged 60-70 years in a cohort exposed to, infected with or recovered from COVID-19 (not recorded which). The rearrangement uses TRBV7-2 and TRBJ2-1; D perhaps matches TRBD2 (6 bases). The specimen sequenced was PBMCs or T cells enriched from blood (not recorded which). In nucleotides, the CDR3 is TGTGCCTCCGCGGGACTCCGGCACAATCAGCAGTTCTTC. As protein: CASAGLRHNQQFF.